The rows below give T cell receptor beta chains drawn from one sample of a study of shared clonotypes between healthy human individuals. Sequencing used immunoSEQ multiplex PCR; TCRdb keeps in-frame clones, though not all of them. The table has hundreds of thousands of clones, about 98% seen once. The sequencing input was naive CD8+ T cells sorted from blood. The receptors shown here come from a man between 25 and 39 years old in good health. Both conserved end residues are part of each CDR3. The D gene is left open where the match is weak. Where a row states a size, it is once, few, many or the class of an expanded clone; other rows omit it.

>once|NA|TRBJ2-7|TRBV27
CASSSGSYEQYF
TGTGCCAGCAGTTCCGGGAGCTACGAGCAGTACTTC
>NA|NA|TRBJ2-1|TRBV10-1
CASSPGNYNEQFF
TGCGCCAGCAGTCCAGGGAACTACAATGAGCAGTTCTTC
>NA|NA|TRBJ2-1|TRBV10-3
CAISEWMGVYYNEQFF
TGTGCCATCAGTGAGTGGATGGGGGTGTACTACAATGAGCAGTTCTTC
>NA|NA|TRBJ1-1|TRBV7-9
CASSPSGGEAFF
TGTGCCAGCAGCCCCAGTGGGGGAGAAGCTTTCTTT
>NA|NA|TRBJ2-7|TRBV11-2
CASSLEAGPGYEQYF
TGTGCCAGCAGCTTAGAAGCAGGGCCAGGCTACGAGCAGTACTTC
>once|TRBD2|TRBJ2-3|TRBV19
CATEAGATDTQYF
TGTGCCACCGAAGCGGGAGCCACAGATACGCAGTATTTT
>NA|NA|TRBJ1-2|TRBV7-9
CASSLMLGTRSLDYGYTF
TGTGCCAGCAGCTTAATGTTGGGGACACGCAGTTTGGACTATGGCTACACCTTC
>NA|NA|TRBJ1-1|TRBV6-5
CASSYSTGGTEAFF
TGTGCCAGCAGTTACTCGACCGGGGGCACTGAAGCTTTCTTT
>NA|NA|TRBJ2-2|TRBV10-3
CAISVGPDLATGELFF
TGTGCCATCAGTGTGGGACCGGACCTTGCCACCGGGGAGCTGTTTTTT
>NA|NA|TRBJ2-7|TRBV14
CASSQPDRHYEQYF
TGTGCCAGCAGCCAACCCGACAGACACTACGAGCAGTACTTC
>NA|NA|TRBJ2-7|TRBV11-2
CASSLGTPTYEQYF
TGTGCCAGCAGCTTGGGGACCCCAACCTACGAGCAGTACTTC
>NA|TRBD2|TRBJ2-2|TRBV9
CASSALGGSTSGNRGELFF
TGTGCCAGCAGCGCCCTCGGGGGATCGACTAGCGGGAATAGAGGGGAGCTGTTTTTT
>NA|NA|TRBJ2-1|TRBV7-9
CASSLVDEQFF
TGTGCCAGCAGCTTAGTGGATGAGCAGTTCTTC
>NA|NA|TRBJ2-7|TRBV13
CASSKNYGGQLGYEQYF
TGTGCCAGCAGCAAAAACTACGGGGGACAGTTAGGCTACGAGCAGTACTTC
>NA|TRBD2|TRBJ2-1|TRBV27
CASKDAGVSYNEQFF
TGTGCCAGCAAAGACGCGGGAGTATCCTACAATGAGCAGTTCTTC
>NA|NA|TRBJ2-2|TRBV29-1
CSVAETANTGELFF
TGCAGCGTTGCGGAGACAGCGAACACCGGGGAGCTGTTTTTT
>NA|TRBD1|TRBJ2-3|TRBV5-5
CASSSPRYRGTSTDTQYF
TGTGCCAGCAGCTCCCCTCGGTACAGGGGCACTAGCACAGATACGCAGTATTTT
>once|NA|TRBJ1-4|TRBV28
CASTGTNLVSEKLFF
TGTGCCAGCACTGGGACAAACCTCGTTAGTGAAAAACTGTTTTTT
>NA|TRBD2|TRBJ2-5|TRBV6-1
CASSDSWGRGETQYF
TGTGCCAGCAGTGATTCGTGGGGGAGGGGAGAGACCCAGTACTTC
>NA|NA|TRBJ2-7|TRBV6-1
CASSPRTQSTYEQYF
TGTGCCAGCAGTCCCAGGACCCAATCAACCTACGAGCAGTACTTC
>once|TRBD1|TRBJ2-3|TRBV19
CASSTPGTGTDTQYF
TGTGCCAGTAGTACTCCCGGGACAGGGACAGATACGCAGTATTTT
>NA|NA|TRBJ2-7|TRBV5-6
CASSLSLLIYEQYF
TGTGCCAGCAGCTTGTCGCTTTTGATTTACGAGCAGTACTTC
>NA|TRBD1|TRBJ2-7|TRBV7-2
CASSSRGPGQGYEQYF
TGTGCCAGCAGCTCAAGAGGTCCGGGACAGGGGTACGAGCAGTACTTC
>NA|NA|TRBJ1-1|TRBV29-1
CSVVTVNTEAFF
TGCAGCGTTGTGACGGTCAACACTGAAGCTTTCTTT
>NA|TRBD1|TRBJ1-2|TRBV6-6
CASSFRDRNEADGYTF
TGTGCCAGCAGTTTCCGGGACAGGAACGAGGCGGATGGCTACACCTTC
>NA|NA|TRBJ2-2|TRBV7-9
CASSLSGVGITGELFF
TGTGCCAGCAGCTTATCGGGTGTCGGGATCACCGGGGAGCTGTTTTTT
>once|TRBD2|TRBJ2-1|TRBV29-1
CSVEDSSGAFNEQFF
TGCAGCGTTGAAGATTCTAGCGGAGCCTTTAATGAGCAGTTCTTC
>NA|TRBD1|TRBJ1-1|TRBV6-6
CASSYSQTGYTEAFF
TGTGCCAGCAGTTACTCGCAGACAGGGTACACTGAAGCTTTCTTT
>once|NA|TRBJ2-3|TRBV19
CASSVDPGTDTQYF
TGTGCCAGTAGTGTGGACCCGGGGACAGATACGCAGTATTTT
>NA|NA|TRBJ2-2|TRBV27
CASRWGITGELFF
TGTGCCAGTAGGTGGGGCATCACCGGGGAGCTGTTTTTT
>few|TRBD1|TRBJ1-2|TRBV27
CASSLLPGTADNYGYTF
TGTGCCAGCAGTTTATTACCCGGGACAGCGGATAACTATGGCTACACCTTC
>NA|NA|TRBJ2-5|TRBV15
CATSRDPGPTETQYF
TGTGCCACCAGCAGAGACCCCGGGCCTACCGAGACCCAGTACTTC
>NA|NA|TRBJ1-1|TRBV5-8
CASSGSGRNTEAFF
TGTGCCAGCAGCGGAAGCGGGCGAAACACTGAAGCTTTCTTT
>NA|NA|TRBJ1-1|TRBV6-5
CASYRMNTEAFF
TGTGCCAGCTACAGGATGAACACTGAAGCTTTCTTT
>NA|TRBD1|TRBJ2-7|TRBV6-6
CASMDRVKYEQYF
TGTGCCAGCATGGACAGGGTTAAATACGAGCAGTACTTC
>NA|NA|TRBJ2-6|TRBV7-6
CASSRPRDFFSGANVLTF
TGTGCCAGCAGCAGACCGCGGGACTTCTTCTCTGGGGCCAACGTCCTGACTTTC
>NA|TRBD1|TRBJ1-5|TRBV7-9
CASSSGTAILQPQHF
TGTGCCAGCAGCTCCGGGACAGCTATTCTCCAGCCCCAGCATTTT